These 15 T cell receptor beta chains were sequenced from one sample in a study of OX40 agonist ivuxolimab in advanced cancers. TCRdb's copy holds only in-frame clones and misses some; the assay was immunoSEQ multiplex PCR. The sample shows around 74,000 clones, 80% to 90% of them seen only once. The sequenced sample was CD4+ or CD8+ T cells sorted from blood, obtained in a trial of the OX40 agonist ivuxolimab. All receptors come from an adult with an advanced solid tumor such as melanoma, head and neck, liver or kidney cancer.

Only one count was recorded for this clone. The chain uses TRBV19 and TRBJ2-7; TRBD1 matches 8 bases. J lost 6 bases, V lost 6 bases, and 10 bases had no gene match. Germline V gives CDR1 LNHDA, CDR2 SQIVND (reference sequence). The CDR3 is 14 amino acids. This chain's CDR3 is CASSPTGASTEQYF. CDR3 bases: TGTGCCAGTAGCCCGACAGGGGCGTCGACCGAGCAGTACTTC.

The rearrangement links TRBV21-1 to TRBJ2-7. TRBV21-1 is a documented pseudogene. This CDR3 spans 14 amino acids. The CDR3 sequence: CASSKVTTSYEQYF. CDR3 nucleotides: TGTGCCAGCAGCAAAGTGACCACTTCCTACGAGCAGTACTTC.

Here the CDR3 DNA reads TGTGCCAGCAGCTTTGCGGCGGACAGGGGGCGGGGTGAGCAGTTCTTC. This sequence encodes CASSFAADRGRGEQFF. The chain couples TRBV5-6 to TRBJ2-1; 11 nucleotides match TRBD1. The CDR3 loop spans 16 amino acids. The V segment lost 2 bases and the J segment 9 bases; nucleotides outside the gene matches: 10. CDR1 SGHDT and CDR2 YYEEEE come from the germline V gene.

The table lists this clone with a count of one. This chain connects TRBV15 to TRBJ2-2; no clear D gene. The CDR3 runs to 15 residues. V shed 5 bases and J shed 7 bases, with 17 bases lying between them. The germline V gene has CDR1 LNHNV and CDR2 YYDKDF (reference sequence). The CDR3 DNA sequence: TGTGCCACCAGCCGACGGACCCCCATTGGCGGGGAGCTGTTTTTT. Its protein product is CATSRRTPIGGELFF.

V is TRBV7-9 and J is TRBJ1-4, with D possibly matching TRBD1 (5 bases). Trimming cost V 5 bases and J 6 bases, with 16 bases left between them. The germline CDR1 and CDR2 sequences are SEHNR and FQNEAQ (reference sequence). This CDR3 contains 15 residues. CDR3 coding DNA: TGTGCCAGCAGCCTGCAGGGTTTCAGAGATGAAAAACTGTTTTTT. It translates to CASSLQGFRDEKLFF.

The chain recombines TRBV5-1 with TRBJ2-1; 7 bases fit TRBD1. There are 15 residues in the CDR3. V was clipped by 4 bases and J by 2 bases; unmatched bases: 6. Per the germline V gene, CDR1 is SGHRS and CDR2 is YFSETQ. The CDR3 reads CASSLPDRPYNEQFF. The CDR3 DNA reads TGCGCCAGCAGCCTCCCGGACAGGCCCTACAATGAGCAGTTCTTC.

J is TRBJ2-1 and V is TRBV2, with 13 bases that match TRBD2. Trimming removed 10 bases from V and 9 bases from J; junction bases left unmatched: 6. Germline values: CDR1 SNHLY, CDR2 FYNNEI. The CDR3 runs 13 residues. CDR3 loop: CANQLAGGGEQFF. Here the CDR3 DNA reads TGTGCCAATCAACTAGCGGGAGGGGGTGAGCAGTTCTTC.

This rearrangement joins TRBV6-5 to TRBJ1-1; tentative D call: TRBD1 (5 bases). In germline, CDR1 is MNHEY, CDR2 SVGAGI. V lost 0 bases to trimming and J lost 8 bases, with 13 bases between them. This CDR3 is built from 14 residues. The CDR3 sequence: CASSYSVLGGEAFF. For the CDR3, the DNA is TGTGCCAGCAGTTACTCTGTCCTGGGGGGGGAAGCTTTCTTT.

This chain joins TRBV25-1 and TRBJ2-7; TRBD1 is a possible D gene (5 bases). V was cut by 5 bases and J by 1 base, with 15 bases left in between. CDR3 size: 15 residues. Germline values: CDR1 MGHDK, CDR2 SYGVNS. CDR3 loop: CASSRQVKGSYEQYF. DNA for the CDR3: TGTGCCAGCAGTAGGCAGGTTAAGGGGTCCTACGAGCAGTACTTC.

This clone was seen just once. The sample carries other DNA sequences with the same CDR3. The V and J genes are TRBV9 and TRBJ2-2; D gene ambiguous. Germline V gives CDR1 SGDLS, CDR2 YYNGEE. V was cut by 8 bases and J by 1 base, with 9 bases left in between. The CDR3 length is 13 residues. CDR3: CASRTGNTGELFF. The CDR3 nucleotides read TGTGCCAGTCGGACGGGGAACACCGGGGAGCTGTTTTTT.

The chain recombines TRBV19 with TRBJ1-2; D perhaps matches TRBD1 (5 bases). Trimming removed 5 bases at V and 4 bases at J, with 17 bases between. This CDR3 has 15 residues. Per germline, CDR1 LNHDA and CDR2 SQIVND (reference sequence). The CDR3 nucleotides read TGTGCCAGTAGTCCCTCGAGGCAGGGAATCTATGGCTACACCTTC. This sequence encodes CASSPSRQGIYGYTF.

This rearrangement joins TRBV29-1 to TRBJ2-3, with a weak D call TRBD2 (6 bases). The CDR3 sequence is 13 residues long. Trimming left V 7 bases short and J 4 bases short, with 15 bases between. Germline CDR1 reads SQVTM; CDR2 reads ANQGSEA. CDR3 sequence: CSAEGGEADTQYF. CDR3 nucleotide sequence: TGCAGCGCCGAGGGCGGGGAGGCAGATACGCAGTATTTT.

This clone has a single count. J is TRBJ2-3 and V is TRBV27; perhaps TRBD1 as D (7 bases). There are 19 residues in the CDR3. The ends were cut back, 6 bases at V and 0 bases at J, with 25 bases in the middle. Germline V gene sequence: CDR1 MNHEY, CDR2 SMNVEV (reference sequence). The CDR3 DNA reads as TGTGCCAGCAGACCACCAGTAAAATGGAGGGGGCGCAGCACAGATACGCAGTATTTT. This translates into CASRPPVKWRGRSTDTQYF.

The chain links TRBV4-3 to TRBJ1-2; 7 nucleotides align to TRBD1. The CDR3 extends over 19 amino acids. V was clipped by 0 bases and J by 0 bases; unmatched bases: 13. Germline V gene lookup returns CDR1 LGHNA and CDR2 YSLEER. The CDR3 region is CASSQDLSGGQGANYGYTF. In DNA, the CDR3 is TGCGCCAGCAGCCAAGATCTGAGTGGAGGCCAGGGGGCTAACTATGGCTACACCTTC.

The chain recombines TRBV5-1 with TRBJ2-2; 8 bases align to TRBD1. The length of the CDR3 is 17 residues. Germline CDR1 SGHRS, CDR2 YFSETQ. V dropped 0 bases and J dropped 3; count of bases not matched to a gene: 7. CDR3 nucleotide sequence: TGCGCCAGCAGCTTGGCTCCGGACAGGGTTTACACCGGGGAGCTGTTTTTT. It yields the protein CASSLAPDRVYTGELFF.